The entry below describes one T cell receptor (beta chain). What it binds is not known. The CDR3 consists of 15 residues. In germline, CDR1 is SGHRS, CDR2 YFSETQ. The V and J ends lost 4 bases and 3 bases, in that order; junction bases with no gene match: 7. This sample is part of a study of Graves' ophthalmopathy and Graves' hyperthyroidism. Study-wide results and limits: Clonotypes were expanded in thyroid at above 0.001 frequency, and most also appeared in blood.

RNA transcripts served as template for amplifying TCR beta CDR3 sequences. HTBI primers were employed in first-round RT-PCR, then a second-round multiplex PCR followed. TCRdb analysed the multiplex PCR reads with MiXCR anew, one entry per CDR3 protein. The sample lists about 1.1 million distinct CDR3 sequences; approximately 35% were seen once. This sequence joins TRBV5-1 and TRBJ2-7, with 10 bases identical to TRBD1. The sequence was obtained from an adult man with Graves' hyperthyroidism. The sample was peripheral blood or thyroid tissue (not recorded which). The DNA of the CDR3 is TGCGCCAGCAGCCTTACGGACAGGGGGTTCTACGAGCAGTACTTC. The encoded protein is CASSLTDRGFYEQYF. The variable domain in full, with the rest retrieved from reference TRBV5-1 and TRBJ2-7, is KAGVTQTPRYLIKTRGQQVTLSCSPISGHRSVSWYQQTPGQGLQFLFEYFSETQRNKGNFPGRFSGRQFSNSRSEMNVSTLELGDSALYLCASSLTDRGFYEQYFGPGTRLTVT.